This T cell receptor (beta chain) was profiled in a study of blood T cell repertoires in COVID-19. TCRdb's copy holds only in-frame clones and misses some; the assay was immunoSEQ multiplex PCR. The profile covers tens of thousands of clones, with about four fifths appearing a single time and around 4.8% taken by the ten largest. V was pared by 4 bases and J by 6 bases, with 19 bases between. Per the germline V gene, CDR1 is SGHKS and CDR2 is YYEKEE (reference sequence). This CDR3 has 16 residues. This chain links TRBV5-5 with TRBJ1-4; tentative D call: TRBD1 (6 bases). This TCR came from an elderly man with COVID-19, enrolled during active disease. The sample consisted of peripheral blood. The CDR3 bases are TGTGCCAGCAGCCCCCGGGACACCCTAGGTTATGAAAAACTGTTTTTT. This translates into CASSPRDTLGYEKLFF.